A single sample is the source of the 10 T cell receptor beta chains below, sequenced in a study of shared clonotypes between healthy human individuals. Measured with immunoSEQ multiplex PCR; TCRdb has only the in-frame clones, and not every one. Of over a million clones listed, 75% to 80% are singletons. The sample comprised memory CD4+ T cells from PBMCs. Subset indicated: CD45RA-negative fraction. The source of these receptors is a man aged 18 to 30 in good health. Some clones in this sample may be carry-over from other donors' samples.

This clone was seen a single time. The rearrangement joins TRBV10-3 to TRBJ2-5, with D tentatively TRBD2 (6 bases). The CDR3 is 14 amino acids. Trimming left V 0 bases short and J 2 bases short, with 7 bases between. The germline V gene has CDR1 ENHRY and CDR2 SYGVKD. The CDR3 sequence: CAISESGLQETQYF. The CDR3 DNA follows: TGTGCCATCAGTGAGTCTGGACTACAAGAGACCCAGTACTTC.

The chain uses TRBV5-1 and TRBJ1-2, with D maybe TRBD1 (6 bases). This CDR3 spans 14 amino acids. V lost 4 bases to trimming and J lost 4 bases, with 14 bases between them. From germline, CDR1 is SGHRS and CDR2 YFSETQ. Here the CDR3 reads CASSVTAGVYGYTF. Here the CDR3 DNA reads TGCGCCAGCAGCGTAACTGCAGGGGTCTATGGCTACACCTTC.

Only a few counts were recorded for this clone. Written as DNA, the CDR3 is TGTGCCAGCAGCAGAAACCTAGGAAGCGGTGAGCAGTTCTTC. Residues: CASSRNLGSGEQFF. The rearrangement joins TRBV5-6 to TRBJ2-1; possible D gene TRBD2, 5 bases. Germline V CDR1 and CDR2: SGHDT, YYEEEE. This CDR3 is 14 amino acids long. With 4 bases removed from V and 9 bases from J, the gap between germline ends came to 17 bases.

This clone was recorded a few times. This chain joins TRBV4-1 and TRBJ2-1; perhaps TRBD2 as D (5 bases). Germline CDR1 and CDR2: MGHRA and YSYEKL. This CDR3 region has 13 residues. The V end lost 5 bases, the J end lost 4 bases, and 9 bases lay between the germline ends. The CDR3 nucleotides are TGCGCCAGCAGCGAGGGCCTTTACAATGAGCAGTTCTTC. It translates to CASSEGLYNEQFF.

A word on this clone: Other nucleotide sequences in the sample specify the same CDR3. This chain joins TRBV7-8 and TRBJ1-5; D is possibly TRBD1 (5 bases). Germline assignment: CDR1 SGHVS and CDR2 FQNEAQ. V was shortened by 6 bases and J by 2 bases, with 8 bases between the two germline ends. The CDR3 loop spans 13 amino acids. The CDR3 spells CASSLQGNQPQHF. The CDR3 DNA follows: TGTGCCAGCAGTTTACAGGGCAATCAGCCCCAGCATTTT. Drawing the rest from reference TRBV7-8 and TRBJ1-5, the complete variable domain is GAGVSQSPRYKVAKRGQDVALRCDPISGHVSLFWYQQALGQGPEFLTYFQNEAQLDKSGLPSDRFFAERPEGSVSTLKIQRTQQEDSAVYLCASSLQGNQPQHFGDGTRLSIL.

V usage is TRBV7-9 and J usage is TRBJ2-1; 8 bases are a match to TRBD2. The V and J ends lost 2 bases and 7 bases, in that order; junction bases with no gene match: 4. This CDR3 is built from 14 residues. Germline V lookup: CDR1 SEHNR, CDR2 FQNEAQ (reference sequence). The CDR3, as DNA: TGTGCCAGCAGCTTACTCGGGAGGGTTAATGAGCAGTTCTTC. Encoded protein: CASSLLGRVNEQFF.

Concerning this clone: With only one base between it and a far larger clone, this is likely a read error. The rearrangement links TRBV7-9 to TRBJ2-3; D ambiguous. V gave up 5 bases and J gave up 3 bases, with 3 bases separating them. The germline V gene encodes CDR1 SEHNR and CDR2 FQNEAQ (reference sequence). This CDR3 comprises 11 residues. CDR3 amino acids: CASSRTDTQYF. CDR3 DNA: TGTGCCAGCAGCAGAACAGATACGCAGTATTTT.

J is TRBJ2-4 and V is TRBV6-6, with 10 bases identical to TRBD1. The junction had 5 bases not matched to a gene; V was cut back by 5 bases and J by 4 bases. CDR1 is MNHNY and CDR2 is SVGAGI in the germline V gene (reference sequence). The CDR3 sequence is 15 residues long. The CDR3 loop reads CASSHGTGAKNIQYF. Here the CDR3 DNA reads TGTGCCAGCAGTCACGGGACAGGGGCTAAAAACATTCAGTACTTC.

The table lists this clone with a count of one. The V call is TRBV11-1, the J call TRBJ2-4; weak D call: TRBD1 (6 bases). The V gene's germline CDR1 is SGHAT and CDR2 FQDESV (reference sequence). V was clipped by 6 bases and J by 15 bases, with 18 bases between them. This CDR3 comprises 12 residues. As DNA, the CDR3 is TGTGCCAGCAGTCAGGGACAAGGGCGGTTGTACTTC. The encoded protein is CASSQGQGRLYF.

The chain uses TRBV6-1 and TRBJ2-7, with D maybe TRBD2 (7 bases). Germline-derived CDR1 and CDR2 are MNHNS and SASEGT. The ends were cut back, 3 bases at V and 0 bases at J, with 15 bases in the middle. This CDR3 has 16 amino acids. CDR3 protein: CASSDAGAASSYEQYF. CDR3 in DNA: TGTGCCAGCAGTGATGCGGGGGCGGCCAGCTCCTACGAGCAGTACTTC.